Below, 30 T cell receptor beta chains from the same sample are listed, as sequenced in a study of Tregs in tolerant kidney transplant recipients. Profiled with immunoSEQ multiplex PCR; TCRdb holds only in-frame clones, not every one. The sample gives some 240,000 clones, 80% to 85% of which show up once; around 0.68% is in the top ten. The specimen sequenced was CD4+ T cells from blood. These receptors were collected from a human donor in good health.

This clone occurred once. The V gene is TRBV5-6, the J gene TRBJ2-7; D may be TRBD2 (5 bases). Germline V CDR1 and CDR2: SGHDT, YYEEEE. V was clipped by 2 bases and J by 0 bases, with 9 bases between them. This CDR3 has 14 residues. This CDR3 reads CASSFRRGSYEQYF. The CDR3 DNA follows: TGTGCCAGCAGCTTCCGACGGGGCTCCTACGAGCAGTACTTC.

This clone was detected only a few times. The chain employs TRBV7-2 and TRBJ2-2; D not resolved. The germline gives CDR1 SGHTA, CDR2 FQGNSA. Trimming removed 3 bases from V and 6 bases from J, with 8 bases in between. The CDR3 is 13 residues long. The CDR3 is CASSFSRAGELFF. In DNA form, the CDR3 reads TGTGCCAGCAGCTTTTCCCGTGCCGGGGAGCTGTTTTTT.

The V call is TRBV6-1, the J call TRBJ2-3; D perhaps matches TRBD1 (5 bases). V shed 4 bases and J shed 0 bases, with 8 bases lying between them. Germline CDR1 MNHNS, CDR2 SASEGT. The CDR3 spans 14 residues. The DNA for the CDR3 is TGTGCCAGCAGTGTCAGACAGAGCACAGATACGCAGTATTTT. It is translated as CASSVRQSTDTQYF.

The chain couples TRBV2 to TRBJ1-2; D ambiguous. Trimming removed 6 bases at V and 6 bases at J, with 11 bases between. The CDR3 runs to 12 residues. The germline V gene encodes CDR1 SNHLY and CDR2 FYNNEI. CDR3 amino acids: CASSLDLNGYTF. The CDR3 DNA reads TGTGCCAGCAGCCTCGACTTAAATGGCTACACCTTC.

The J gene is TRBJ1-1, the V gene TRBV5-1; perhaps TRBD1 as D (5 bases). The germline gives CDR1 SGHRS, CDR2 YFSETQ. Trimming removed 0 bases at V and 0 bases at J, with 12 bases between. CDR3 length: 16 residues. Here the CDR3 reads CASSLAAQGLNTEAFF. In DNA, the CDR3 is TGCGCCAGCAGCTTGGCCGCCCAGGGCTTGAACACTGAAGCTTTCTTT.

The V gene is TRBV4-2, the J gene TRBJ2-5, with TRBD2 matching over 7 bases. Germline V gives CDR1 LGHNA, CDR2 YNFKEQ. Unmatched junction bases numbered 14, after V lost 0 bases and J lost 1 base. This CDR3 has 19 amino acids. The CDR3 region is CASSQDKGPSSGAQETQYF. The CDR3 bases are TGTGCCAGCAGCCAAGATAAGGGCCCCTCTAGCGGAGCCCAAGAGACCCAGTACTTC.

This rearrangement joins TRBV18 to TRBJ2-1; 8 bases match TRBD1. This CDR3 has 13 amino acids. The ends lost 6 bases at V and 5 bases at J; junction bases unmatched: 3. The germline gives CDR1 KGHSH, CDR2 LQKENI. CDR3: CASSLGQDNEQFF. CDR3 nucleotide sequence: TGTGCCAGCTCGTTGGGACAGGACAATGAGCAGTTCTTC. The full variable domain, in which reference TRBV18 and TRBJ2-1 provide the parts outside the CDR3, is NAGVMQNPRHLVRRRGQEARLRCSPMKGHSHVYWYRQLPEEGLKFMVYLQKENIIDESGMPKERFSAEFPKEGPSILRIQQVVRGDSAAYFCASSLGQDNEQFFGPGTRLTVL.

The chain combines TRBV5-5 with TRBJ2-1; 13 bases fit TRBD2. The CDR3 consists of 19 residues. With 4 bases clipped from V and 6 bases from J, the junction kept 16 bases outside the gene matches. CDR1 is SGHKS and CDR2 is YYEKEE in the germline V gene (reference sequence). CDR3 nucleotide sequence: TGTGCCAGCAGCCAAAGGACTAGCGGGAGTATTATGAGTGGCAATGAGCAGTTCTTC. Its translation: CASSQRTSGSIMSGNEQFF.

The chain couples TRBV7-6 to TRBJ1-6; the D gene is possibly TRBD1 (6 bases). Germline CDR1 is SGHVS and CDR2 is FNYEAQ. This CDR3 comprises 13 residues. Trimming stripped 6 bases from V and 13 bases from J, with 16 bases between. The CDR3 spells CASRGGQESPLHF. In DNA form, the CDR3 reads TGTGCCAGCAGGGGGGGACAAGAGTCCCCCCTCCACTTT.

This clone occurred once. The chain carries TRBV5-5 and TRBJ2-1, with 9 nucleotides matching TRBD2. The CDR3 contains 17 residues. Per the germline V gene, CDR1 is SGHKS and CDR2 is YYEKEE (reference sequence). Losses at the gene ends were 0 bases for V and 4 bases for J; bases not matched to a gene: 8. CDR3 in DNA: TGTGCCAGCAGCTTGGGTTTCTCCCTAGCGGGGTACAATGAGCAGTTCTTC. Translating it yields CASSLGFSLAGYNEQFF.

V and J are TRBV5-1 and TRBJ1-5; no clear D gene. In germline, CDR1 is SGHRS, CDR2 YFSETQ. This CDR3 comprises 13 residues. Trimming removed 2 bases from V and 3 bases from J, with 6 bases in between. DNA of the CDR3: TGCGCCAGCAGCTTCACTCCCAATCAGCCCCAGCATTTT. Protein: CASSFTPNQPQHF.

This chain uses TRBV4-1 with TRBJ2-3, with TRBD1 matching over 8 bases. Germline CDR1 and CDR2: MGHRA and YSYEKL. V was pared by 2 bases and J by 5 bases, with 6 bases of the junction left unmatched. This CDR3 is 15 amino acids long. The CDR3 DNA sequence: TGCGCCAGCAGCCAACGACAGGGGCAGGGAGATACGCAGTATTTT. Amino acids: CASSQRQGQGDTQYF.

V and J are TRBV9 and TRBJ2-6; D might be TRBD1 or TRBD2, each matching 5 bases. The CDR3 consists of 15 residues. V was trimmed by 3 bases and J by 3 bases, leaving 10 bases between them. The germline CDR1 and CDR2 sequences are SGDLS and YYNGEE. The CDR3 sequence: CASSEFGGGANVLTF. The CDR3 nucleotides are TGTGCCAGCAGCGAATTTGGGGGTGGGGCCAACGTCCTGACTTTC.

This clone has just a few counts. This chain uses TRBV6-1 with TRBJ1-3, with unresolved D. The CDR3 has 14 residues. Trimming left V 3 bases short and J 5 bases short, with 11 bases between. The germline V gene has CDR1 MNHNS and CDR2 SASEGT. The CDR3 is CASSEQPGRNTIYF. The CDR3 nucleotides read TGTGCCAGCAGTGAGCAACCGGGCAGAAACACCATATATTTT.

J is TRBJ1-6 and V is TRBV18; TRBD1 is a possible D gene (5 bases). The CDR3 is made up of 15 amino acids. Deletions cut 3 bases from V and 9 bases from J, with 15 bases between. CDR1 and CDR2 from the germline V gene are KGHSH and LQKENI. The CDR3 DNA reads as TGTGCCAGCTCACCGAGGGAGGGAGGGGTTTCACCCCTCCACTTT. Its protein product is CASSPREGGVSPLHF. The full variable domain, with the rest looked up from reference TRBV18 and TRBJ1-6, is NAGVMQNPRHLVRRRGQEARLRCSPMKGHSHVYWYRQLPEEGLKFMVYLQKENIIDESGMPKERFSAEFPKEGPSILRIQQVVRGDSAAYFCASSPREGGVSPLHFGNGTRLTVT.

J is TRBJ1-1 and V is TRBV14, with D possibly matching TRBD1 (6 bases). Germline V gene data show CDR1 as SGHDN and CDR2 as FVKESK. V lost 3 bases, J lost 1 base, and 12 bases lay in between. This CDR3 spans 15 amino acids. The CDR3 DNA is TGTGCCAGCAGCCAGGGAGACAGGACGAACACTGAAGCTTTCTTT. Protein: CASSQGDRTNTEAFF. Drawing the rest from reference TRBV14 and TRBJ1-1, the complete variable domain is EAGVTQFPSHSVIEKGQTVTLRCDPISGHDNLYWYRRVMGKEIKFLLHFVKESKQDESGMPNNRFLAERTGGTYSTLKVQPAELEDSGVYFCASSQGDRTNTEAFFGQGTRLTVV.

The V gene is TRBV5-6, the J gene TRBJ2-1, with D unresolved. V lost 6 bases and J 9 bases, leaving 19 bases between the germline ends. The CDR3 covers 14 residues. Germline CDR1 reads SGHDT; CDR2 reads YYEEEE. The CDR3 loop reads CASTPAVRVGEQFF. DNA of the CDR3: TGTGCCAGCACCCCTGCCGTCCGGGTCGGTGAGCAGTTCTTC.

The chain carries TRBV27 and TRBJ1-6; TRBD1 matches 7 bases. Germline lookup yields CDR1 MNHEY and CDR2 SMNVEV (reference sequence). V dropped 6 bases and J dropped 4; count of bases not matched to a gene: 9. This CDR3 is 16 amino acids long. This CDR3 reads CASSRDWTGYNSPLHF. CDR3 DNA: TGTGCCAGCAGCCGAGACTGGACAGGATATAATTCACCCCTCCACTTT.

Worth noting for this clone: Germline and junction disagree at one end, which may indicate a read error. V gene TRBV4-1 combines with J gene TRBJ1-2; 7 bases align to TRBD1. Per germline, CDR1 MGHRA and CDR2 YSYEKL. CDR3 length: 15 residues. The CDR3 region has the DNA TGCGTCAGCAGCCAAGAGTCGAACAGGGGCTATGGCTACACCTTC. It encodes CVSSQESNRGYGYTF.

This clone was observed a handful of times. The genes are TRBV5-1 and TRBJ1-2, with 12 bases aligning to TRBD1. With V trimmed by 2 bases and J by 7 bases, 3 bases remained unmatched. Germline-derived CDR1 and CDR2 are SGHRS and YFSETQ. The CDR3 sequence is 14 residues long. As DNA, the CDR3 is TGCGCCAGCAGCTTTGGGACAGGGGGCGGTGGCTACACCTTC. Translation gives CASSFGTGGGGYTF.

The chain employs TRBV7-9 and TRBJ1-2, with TRBD1 identical over 7 bases. J gave up 8 bases and V 5 bases, and 2 bases lay outside the gene matches. This CDR3 is 11 amino acids long. Germline CDR1 and CDR2: SEHNR and FQNEAQ (reference sequence). The DNA of the CDR3 is TGTGCCAGCAGCGACAGGGCGGGCTACACCTTC. It translates to CASSDRAGYTF.

The CDR3 here is CASGDRNNEQFF. In DNA, the CDR3 is TGTGCCAGTGGGGACAGAAACAATGAGCAGTTCTTC. The J gene is TRBJ2-1, the V gene TRBV19, with TRBD1 matching over 7 bases. The CDR3 sequence is 12 residues long. Germline CDR1 reads LNHDA; CDR2 reads SQIVND (reference sequence). J lost 5 bases, V lost 8 bases, and 3 bases had no gene match.

This chain joins TRBV30 and TRBJ2-7, with 10 bases matching TRBD2. Germline lookup yields CDR1 GTSNPN and CDR2 SVGIG (reference sequence). The CDR3 is made up of 14 amino acids. Trimming at V came to 2 bases and at J to 2 bases, leaving 3 bases not matched to a gene. The CDR3 DNA reads TGTGCCTGGAGTTTACTAGCGGGAACCTACGAGCAGTACTTC. This encodes CAWSLLAGTYEQYF. Combining the CDR3 with reference TRBV30 and TRBJ2-7 gives the whole variable domain SQTIHQWPATLVQPVGSPLSLECTVEGTSNPNLYWYRQAAGRGLQLLFYSVGIGQISSEVPQNLSASRPQDRQFILSSKKLLLSDSGFYLCAWSLLAGTYEQYFGPGTRLTVT.

CDR3 DNA sequence: TGTGCCAGCAGCTTGGGAAGGGAGGCAGGAGAGACCCAGTACTTC. Protein: CASSLGREAGETQYF. The chain uses TRBV5-6 and TRBJ2-5; tentative D call: TRBD2 (6 bases). The CDR3 length is 15 residues. The V end lost 0 bases, the J end lost 4 bases, and 13 bases lay between the germline ends. Per the germline V gene, CDR1 is SGHDT and CDR2 is YYEEEE.

V gene TRBV19 combines with J gene TRBJ1-1, with D possibly TRBD1 on 5 matching bases. This CDR3 is built from 16 residues. V gave up 7 bases and J gave up 5 bases, with 23 bases separating them. CDR1 and CDR2 from the germline V gene are LNHDA and SQIVND (reference sequence). This chain's CDR3 is CASTPRSRQGKTEAFF. The CDR3 DNA is TGTGCCAGTACTCCACGGAGTAGGCAGGGTAAAACTGAAGCTTTCTTT.

The chain has TRBV6-1 and TRBJ2-5; D not certain. The CDR3 has 14 residues. V lost 5 bases and J 2 bases, leaving 12 bases between the germline ends. Germline lookup yields CDR1 MNHNS and CDR2 SASEGT. The CDR3 DNA follows: TGTGCCAGCAGTTATCAAAATCTTCAAGAGACCCAGTACTTC. It encodes CASSYQNLQETQYF.

The chain recombines TRBV19 with TRBJ1-3; 7 bases agree with TRBD1. V trimming: 6 bases; J trimming: 0 bases; junction bases outside the gene matches: 2. Germline-derived CDR1 and CDR2 are LNHDA and SQIVND (reference sequence). CDR3 length: 14 residues. The CDR3 protein is CASRRDSSGNTIYF. CDR3 nucleotide sequence: TGTGCCAGTAGGAGGGACAGCTCTGGAAACACCATATATTTT.

The chain joins TRBV19 to TRBJ2-7; tentatively, D is TRBD1 or TRBD2 (5 bases each). V lost 6 bases and J 6 bases, leaving 21 bases between the germline ends. Germline V gene data show CDR1 as LNHDA and CDR2 as SQIVND (reference sequence). This CDR3 is 15 amino acids long. For the CDR3, the DNA is TGTGCCAGTAGCTGGGGGATAGAGGCGGCGAGCGAGCAGTACTTC. Its protein product is CASSWGIEAASEQYF.

This clone was seen a handful of times. The chain links TRBV5-1 to TRBJ1-4, with a tentative D call TRBD1 (5 bases). Trimming removed 3 bases from V and 3 bases from J, with 15 bases in between. Germline CDR1 reads SGHRS; CDR2 reads YFSETQ. The CDR3 runs to 16 residues. In DNA, the CDR3 is TGCGCCAGCAGCTCCCAACCCGGGGCGTCTAATGAAAAACTGTTTTTT. Amino acid sequence: CASSSQPGASNEKLFF. Full variable domain (missing parts from reference TRBV5-1 and TRBJ1-4): KAGVTQTPRYLIKTRGQQVTLSCSPISGHRSVSWYQQTPGQGLQFLFEYFSETQRNKGNFPGRFSGRQFSNSRSEMNVSTLELGDSALYLCASSSQPGASNEKLFFGSGTQLSVL.

This chain uses TRBV20-1 with TRBJ1-2; D gene ambiguous. Germline CDR1 DFQATT, CDR2 SNEGSKA (reference sequence). CDR3 size: 11 residues. The CDR3 loop is CSLSPGYGYTF. In DNA, the CDR3 is TGCAGCCTCTCTCCGGGATATGGCTACACCTTC.